Below, 15 T cell receptor beta chains from the same sample are listed, as sequenced in a study of spatial heterogeneity in lung cancer. Regarding time point: sample taken at primary tumor resection. MiXCR, applied by TCRdb to the 5' RACE reads, yields one record per CDR3 protein. The data hold a few thousand distinct CDR3 sequences, with 6.8% observed a single time. The source was normal lung tissue next to the tumor, collected at surgery. These receptor sequences come from a male donor with early-stage non-small cell lung cancer.

This clonotype was seen a handful of times. This chain uses TRBV7-6 with TRBJ2-2; D gene uncertain. CDR3 length equals 15 residues. Per germline, CDR1 SGHVS and CDR2 FNYEAQ. V was pared by 4 bases and J by 5 bases, with 14 bases between. CDR3 amino acids: CASSSGPRLTGELFF. CDR3 bases: TGTGCCAGCAGCTCAGGACCTCGATTGACCGGGGAGCTGTTTTTT.

The V and J genes are TRBV6-5 and TRBJ2-1; D gene unclear. The germline gives CDR1 MNHEY, CDR2 SVGAGI. Trimming took 4 bases from V and 6 from J, leaving 4 bases between them. The CDR3 length is 11 residues. The CDR3 spells CASSFANEQFF. CDR3 sequence (DNA): TGTGCCAGCAGTTTCGCCAATGAGCAGTTCTTC.

Sample share makes this clonotype medium-sized. The chain joins TRBV24-1 to TRBJ2-1; 10 bases are shared with TRBD2. Germline V lookup: CDR1 KGHDR, CDR2 SFDVKD. The CDR3 runs 15 residues. J lost 2 bases, V lost 10 bases, and 7 bases had no gene match. CDR3 amino acids: CATTSSGGTYNEQFF. The CDR3 DNA sequence: TGTGCCACTACTTCTAGCGGGGGAACCTACAATGAGCAGTTCTTC.

This clonotype was detected only a few times. V usage is TRBV20-1 and J usage is TRBJ2-7; D not resolved. V shed 6 bases and J shed 2 bases, with 17 bases lying between them. The germline V gene encodes CDR1 DFQATT and CDR2 SNEGSKA (reference sequence). The length of the CDR3 is 14 residues. CDR3 bases: TGCAGTGCCGCCCCCGTCCGACCACCCTACGAGCAGTACTTC. It encodes CSAAPVRPPYEQYF.

By share, this clonotype counts as hyperexpanded. The CDR3 coding sequence is TGTGCCAGCAGCCTAGGATCCGGGACAGGCACGGGGGAAGGCGAGACCCAGTACTTC. Amino acid sequence: CASSLGSGTGTGEGETQYF. The rearrangement uses TRBV7-9 and TRBJ2-5, with TRBD1 matching 8 bases. J gave up 5 bases and V 5 bases, and 22 bases lay outside the gene matches. The CDR3 consists of 19 residues. Germline CDR1 SEHNR, CDR2 FQNEAQ (reference sequence). Full variable domain (missing parts from reference TRBV7-9 and TRBJ2-5): DTGVSQNPRHKITKRGQNVTFRCDPISEHNRLYWYRQTLGQGPEFLTYFQNEAQLEKSRLLSDRFSAERPKGSFSTLEIQRTEQGDSAMYLCASSLGSGTGTGEGETQYFGPGTRLLVL.

This clonotype is labeled medium-sized. The rearrangement uses TRBV15 and TRBJ1-5; no definite D call. The V gene's germline CDR1 is LNHNV and CDR2 YYDKDF (reference sequence). V dropped 0 bases and J dropped 7 bases, with 7 bases sitting between them. CDR3 size: 13 residues. CDR3 sequence reads: CATSRDVDQPQHF. CDR3 DNA sequence: TGTGCCACCAGCAGAGATGTAGACCAGCCCCAGCATTTT.

This clonotype is labeled medium-sized (0.01 to 0.1%). V usage is TRBV4-2 and J usage is TRBJ1-2; maybe TRBD1 (5 bases). The V end lost 4 bases, the J end lost 4 bases, and 10 bases lay between the germline ends. Looked up from germline, CDR1 is LGHNA and CDR2 is YNFKEQ. This CDR3 comprises 13 residues. CDR3 loop: CASSPSDIYGYTF. The CDR3 nucleotides read TGTGCCAGCAGCCCTTCGGACATCTATGGCTACACCTTC.

This clonotype ranks as medium-sized. CDR3 DNA: TGTGCCAGCAGTCCCACGACCTACGAGCAGTACTTC. Translated, it gives CASSPTTYEQYF. The chain joins TRBV28 to TRBJ2-7, with D hard to call. The germline V gene has CDR1 MDHEN and CDR2 SYDVKM. Trimming removed 5 bases from V and 2 bases from J, with 7 bases in between. The CDR3 covers 12 residues.

Relative to its sample, this clonotype is medium-sized. This sequence joins TRBV9 and TRBJ1-1; D remains ambiguous. Between the trimmed V and J ends, which lost 5 bases and 1 base, there was a span of 9 bases. Per germline, CDR1 SGDLS and CDR2 YYNGEE. The CDR3 loop spans 13 amino acids. CDR3 in amino acids: CASSTTANTEAFF. Written as DNA, the CDR3 is TGTGCCAGCAGTACTACAGCGAACACTGAAGCTTTCTTT.

This clonotype is large. The chain recombines TRBV24-1 with TRBJ2-3; possibly TRBD2 for D (6 bases). This CDR3 spans 16 amino acids. Trimming cost V 5 bases and J 2 bases, with 16 bases left between them. Germline values: CDR1 KGHDR, CDR2 SFDVKD. The CDR3 DNA reads as TGTGCCACCAGTGTTCGGGACTCACTCTTCACAGATACGCAGTATTTT. Translated: CATSVRDSLFTDTQYF.

By frequency in the sample, this clonotype is medium-sized. The J gene is TRBJ2-7, the V gene TRBV3-1, with 12 bases fitting TRBD1. The CDR3 runs 14 residues. Trimming took 4 bases from V and 9 from J; bases not matched to a gene: 7. Germline assignment: CDR1 LGHDT and CDR2 YNNKEL (reference sequence). The CDR3 nucleotides read TGTGCCAGCAGCCCCCGGGACAGGGGGCTAGGGCAGTACTTC. Translated: CASSPRDRGLGQYF.

This clonotype was detected a few times. The chain recombines TRBV2 with TRBJ2-5; 9 nucleotides match TRBD1. The trim removed 7 bases at V and 3 bases at J, leaving 9 bases unmatched. This CDR3 comprises 15 residues. Germline loops: CDR1 SNHLY, CDR2 FYNNEI. This CDR3 reads CASILEGQGKETQYF. The CDR3 region has the DNA TGTGCCAGCATCTTGGAGGGACAGGGTAAAGAGACCCAGTACTTC.

By sample share, this clonotype is medium-sized. V is TRBV7-9 and J is TRBJ2-7; D tentatively reads TRBD1 or TRBD2 (5 bases each). The CDR3 consists of 13 residues. The germline V gene encodes CDR1 SEHNR and CDR2 FQNEAQ (reference sequence). The germline V and J ends were trimmed by 1 base and 6 bases, with 10 bases remaining between them. CDR3 nucleotides: TGTGCCAGCAGCTTAGACGAGGGGATCGAGCAGTACTTC. Its protein is CASSLDEGIEQYF.

This clonotype has more than one count but fewer than ten. Since a much larger clone is just one base distant, this may be a read error. This chain's CDR3 is CASRRFAEAGTETFF. As DNA, the CDR3 is TGCGCCAGCAGGAGGTTCGCGGAGGCGGGCACTGAAACTTTCTTT. V gene TRBV5-1 combines with J gene TRBJ1-1; D is undetermined. Germline V gene sequence: CDR1 SGHRS, CDR2 YFSETQ. The CDR3 has 15 residues.

By share, this clonotype counts as medium-sized. The gene calls are TRBV2 and TRBJ2-3; D is unresolved. Trimming took off 4 bases at V and 2 bases at J, with 10 bases between the two ends. In germline, CDR1 is SNHLY, CDR2 FYNNEI. This CDR3 spans 14 amino acids. This chain's CDR3 is CASSAPAYTDTQYF. The CDR3, as DNA: TGTGCCAGCAGTGCGCCGGCCTACACAGATACGCAGTATTTT.